A single sample gave rise to the 9 T cell receptor beta chains below, sequenced in a study of cytomegalovirus exposure and HLA in healthy donors. Amplification used 60 Vbeta primers and 13 Jbeta primers. Repertoires were generated with immunoSEQ multiplex PCR, while TCRdb's copy carries only in-frame clones and drops some. The profile shows 100,000 to 150,000 clones, 65% to 80% of them singletons. Source material: PBMCs. These receptors all come from a woman aged 40 to 55 in good health and CMV-seronegative.

This clone is a singleton in its sample. This chain connects TRBV15 to TRBJ2-1; 10 bases match TRBD2. The germline CDR1 and CDR2 sequences are LNHNV and YYDKDF (reference sequence). The CDR3 sequence is 15 residues long. V gave up 3 bases and J gave up 3 bases; unmatched junction bases: 2. The CDR3 DNA reads as TGTGCCACCAGCAGCGCTAGCGGGAGCTACAATGAGCAGTTCTTC. It yields the protein CATSSASGSYNEQFF.

The V call is TRBV6-5, the J call TRBJ1-6; D remains ambiguous. The CDR3 has 13 residues. Germline CDR1 and CDR2: MNHEY and SVGAGI. V lost 10 bases, J lost 9 bases, and 16 bases lay in between. The CDR3 protein is CATGFAPTSPLHF. Here the CDR3 DNA reads TGTGCCACCGGGTTTGCACCCACTTCACCCCTCCACTTT.

V and J are TRBV4-2 and TRBJ2-7; weak D call: TRBD1 (6 bases). The CDR3 length is 15 residues. Trimming pared 1 base from V and 5 bases from J, leaving 15 bases between. Per the germline V gene, CDR1 is LGHNA and CDR2 is YNFKEQ. CDR3 sequence: CASSQGVAGADEQYF. In nucleotides, the CDR3 is TGTGCCAGCAGCCAAGGAGTTGCAGGGGCGGACGAGCAGTACTTC.

This clone turned up a few times. This chain uses TRBV5-1 with TRBJ2-7; a possible D gene is TRBD2 (7 bases). The V end lost 4 bases, the J end lost 4 bases, and 24 bases lay between the germline ends. Germline loops: CDR1 SGHRS, CDR2 YFSETQ. The CDR3 contains 17 residues. CDR3 sequence: CASSGPGVGGPGYEQYF. Written as DNA, the CDR3 is TGCGCCAGCAGCGGGCCAGGGGTGGGAGGGCCTGGATACGAGCAGTACTTC. Combining the CDR3 with reference TRBV5-1 and TRBJ2-7 gives the whole variable domain KAGVTQTPRYLIKTRGQQVTLSCSPISGHRSVSWYQQTPGQGLQFLFEYFSETQRNKGNFPGRFSGRQFSNSRSEMNVSTLELGDSALYLCASSGPGVGGPGYEQYFGPGTRLTVT.

J is TRBJ2-3 and V is TRBV9; 8 nucleotides agree with TRBD2. This CDR3 region has 18 residues. Trimming cost V 1 base and J 6 bases; bases outside gene matches: 16. CDR1 and CDR2 (germline): SGDLS, YYNGEE. This chain's CDR3 is CASSVSLVGREDPDTQYF. The CDR3 DNA reads TGTGCCAGCAGCGTAAGCTTAGTCGGGCGGGAGGACCCCGATACGCAGTATTTT. Full variable domain (missing parts from reference TRBV9 and TRBJ2-3): DSGVTQTPKHLITATGQRVTLRCSPRSGDLSVYWYQQSLDQGLQFLIQYYNGEERAKGNILERFSAQQFPDLHSELNLSSLELGDSALYFCASSVSLVGREDPDTQYFGPGTRLTVL.

The rearrangement links TRBV6-4 to TRBJ1-2, with D tentatively TRBD1 (5 bases). The CDR3 loop spans 16 amino acids. CDR1 is MRHNA and CDR2 is SNTAGT in the germline V gene. The V end was cut by 3 bases, the J end by 3 bases, with 17 bases between. The CDR3 nucleotides read TGTGCCAGCAGTGAACCGCCTAGGGGAGGGGACTATGGCTACACCTTC. Translating it yields CASSEPPRGGDYGYTF.

The chain carries TRBV6-1 and TRBJ2-7, with 10 bases aligning to TRBD2. J gave up 2 bases and V 4 bases, and 5 bases lay outside the gene matches. The CDR3 runs 15 residues. Germline values: CDR1 MNHNS, CDR2 SASEGT. The CDR3 spells CASSGLAGATYEQYF. Written as DNA, the CDR3 is TGTGCCAGCAGTGGGCTAGCGGGAGCTACCTACGAGCAGTACTTC.

The chain carries TRBV19 and TRBJ2-1, with 11 bases matching TRBD2. V shed 6 bases and J 5 bases; nucleotides not matched to a gene: 18. Germline values: CDR1 LNHDA, CDR2 SQIVND (reference sequence). CDR3 length: 19 amino acids. The CDR3 is CASSGDRTGTSGLHNEQFF. Written as DNA, the CDR3 is TGTGCCAGTAGCGGGGACAGAACCGGGACTAGCGGACTCCACAATGAGCAGTTCTTC. The complete variable domain, with remaining parts taken from reference TRBV19 and TRBJ2-1, reads DGGITQSPKYLFRKEGQNVTLSCEQNLNHDAMYWYRQDPGQGLRLIYYSQIVNDFQKGDIAEGYSVSREKKESFPLTVTSAQKNPTAFYLCASSGDRTGTSGLHNEQFFGPGTRLTVL.

The rearrangement uses TRBV29-1 and TRBJ2-5; a weak D match, TRBD1 (6 bases). The ends were cut back, 0 bases at V and 5 bases at J, with 7 bases in the middle. The CDR3 runs to 12 residues. Germline loops: CDR1 SQVTM, CDR2 ANQGSEA. CDR3 sequence: CSVEERGETQYF. The CDR3 DNA reads TGCAGCGTTGAAGAGAGGGGGGAGACCCAGTACTTC.